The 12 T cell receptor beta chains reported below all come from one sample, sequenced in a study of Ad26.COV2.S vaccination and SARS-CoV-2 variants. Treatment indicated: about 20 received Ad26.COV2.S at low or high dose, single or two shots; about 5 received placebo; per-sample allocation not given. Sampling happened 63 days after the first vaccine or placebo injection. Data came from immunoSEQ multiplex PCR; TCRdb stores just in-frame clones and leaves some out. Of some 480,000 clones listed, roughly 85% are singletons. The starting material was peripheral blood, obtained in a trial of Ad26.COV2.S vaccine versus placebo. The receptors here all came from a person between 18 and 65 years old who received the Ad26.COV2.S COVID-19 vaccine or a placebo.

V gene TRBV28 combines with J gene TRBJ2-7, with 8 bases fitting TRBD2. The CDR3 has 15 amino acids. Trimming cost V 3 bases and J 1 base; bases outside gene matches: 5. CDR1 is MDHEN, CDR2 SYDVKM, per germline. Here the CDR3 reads CASSFTGGPSYEQYF. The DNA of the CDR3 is TGTGCCAGCAGTTTTACGGGAGGGCCTTCCTACGAGCAGTACTTC.

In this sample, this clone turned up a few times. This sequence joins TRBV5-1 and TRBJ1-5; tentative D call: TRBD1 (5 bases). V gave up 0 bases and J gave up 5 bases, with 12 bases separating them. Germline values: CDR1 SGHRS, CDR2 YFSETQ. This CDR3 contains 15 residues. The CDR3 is CASSLGPGRYQPQHF. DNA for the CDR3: TGCGCCAGCAGCTTGGGCCCAGGGCGATATCAGCCCCAGCATTTT.

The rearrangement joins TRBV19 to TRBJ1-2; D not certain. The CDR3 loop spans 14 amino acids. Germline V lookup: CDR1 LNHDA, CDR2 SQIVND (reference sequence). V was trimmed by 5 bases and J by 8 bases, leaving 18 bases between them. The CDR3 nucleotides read TGTGCCAGTAGTCCGACATACAACGATGGGGGCTACACCTTC. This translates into CASSPTYNDGGYTF.

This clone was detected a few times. The DNA for the CDR3 is TGTGCCAGCAGCCGTAGTACAGAGCAGTTCTTC. Translated, it gives CASSRSTEQFF. This chain uses TRBV6-5 with TRBJ2-1, with D unclear. CDR1 and CDR2 (germline): MNHEY, SVGAGI. This CDR3 is built from 11 residues. V gave up 6 bases and J gave up 10 bases, with 10 bases separating them.

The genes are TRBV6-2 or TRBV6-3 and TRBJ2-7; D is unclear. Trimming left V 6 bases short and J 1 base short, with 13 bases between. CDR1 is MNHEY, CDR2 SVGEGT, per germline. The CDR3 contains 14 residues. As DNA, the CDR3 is TGTGCCAGCAGCCAATCCGGCGGATCCTACGAGCAGTACTTC. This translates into CASSQSGGSYEQYF.

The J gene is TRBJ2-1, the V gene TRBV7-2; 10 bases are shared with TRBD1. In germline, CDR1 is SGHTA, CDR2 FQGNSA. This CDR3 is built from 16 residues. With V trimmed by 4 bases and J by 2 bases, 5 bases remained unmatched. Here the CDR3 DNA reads TGTGCCAGCAGCTCATGGACAGGGGGGACCTACAATGAGCAGTTCTTC. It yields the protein CASSSWTGGTYNEQFF.

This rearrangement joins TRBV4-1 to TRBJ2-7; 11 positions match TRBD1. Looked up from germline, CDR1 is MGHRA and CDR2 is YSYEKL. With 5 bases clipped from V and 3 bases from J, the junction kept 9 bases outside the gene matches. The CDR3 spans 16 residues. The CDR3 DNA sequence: TGCGCCAGCAGCGTAACGAGTGGGACAGGGGGCTACGAGCAGTACTTC. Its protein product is CASSVTSGTGGYEQYF.

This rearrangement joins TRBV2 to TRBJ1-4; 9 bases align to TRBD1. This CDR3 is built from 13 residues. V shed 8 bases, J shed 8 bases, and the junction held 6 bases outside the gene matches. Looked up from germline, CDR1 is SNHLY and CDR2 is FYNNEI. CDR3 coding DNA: TGTGCCAGCGAGCGGACAGGGGAGGAAAAACTGTTTTTT. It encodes CASERTGEEKLFF.

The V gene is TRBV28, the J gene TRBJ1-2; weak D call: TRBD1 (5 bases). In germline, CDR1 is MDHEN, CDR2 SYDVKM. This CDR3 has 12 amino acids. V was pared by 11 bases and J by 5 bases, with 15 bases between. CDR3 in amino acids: CASNPGPYGYTF. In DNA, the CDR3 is TGTGCCTCAAACCCGGGGCCATATGGCTACACCTTC.

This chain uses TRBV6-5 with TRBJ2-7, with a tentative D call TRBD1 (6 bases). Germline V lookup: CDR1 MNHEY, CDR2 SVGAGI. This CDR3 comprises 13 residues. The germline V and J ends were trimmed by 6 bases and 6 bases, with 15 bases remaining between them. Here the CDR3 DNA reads TGTGCCAGCAGCCACACAGGGCCCCGCGAGCAGTACTTC. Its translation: CASSHTGPREQYF.

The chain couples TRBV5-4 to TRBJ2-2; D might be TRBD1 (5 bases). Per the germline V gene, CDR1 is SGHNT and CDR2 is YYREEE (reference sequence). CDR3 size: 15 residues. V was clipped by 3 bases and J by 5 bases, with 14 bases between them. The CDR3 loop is CASSSQGVGTGELFF. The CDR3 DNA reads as TGTGCCAGCAGCTCGCAAGGGGTGGGGACCGGGGAGCTGTTTTTT.

Here the CDR3 reads CAISQANYGYTF. As DNA, the CDR3 is TGTGCCATTAGCCAAGCTAACTATGGCTACACCTTC. The chain recombines TRBV19 with TRBJ1-2; no clear D. The V end was cut by 10 bases, the J end by 0 bases, with 9 bases between. Germline CDR1 LNHDA, CDR2 SQIVND (reference sequence). The CDR3 runs to 12 residues.